This T cell receptor (beta chain) emerged from a study of OX40 agonist ivuxolimab in advanced cancers. Some clones are missing from TCRdb's copy, which holds only in-frame ones; the method was immunoSEQ multiplex PCR. The sample contains some 41,000 clones, about 83% of which appear only once. The CDR3 is 14 amino acids. From germline, CDR1 is SGHAT and CDR2 FQNNGV. The trim removed 5 bases at V and 3 bases at J, leaving 7 bases unmatched. This TCR derives from an adult with an advanced solid tumor such as melanoma, head and neck, liver or kidney cancer. The rearrangement uses TRBV11-2 and TRBJ2-7; 7 bases fit TRBD1. The sequenced sample was CD4+ or CD8+ T cells sorted from blood, obtained in a trial of the OX40 agonist ivuxolimab. CDR3 DNA sequence: TGTGCCAGCAGCCCCAGACAGGGATTCTACGAGCAGTACTTC. This codes for CASSPRQGFYEQYF.